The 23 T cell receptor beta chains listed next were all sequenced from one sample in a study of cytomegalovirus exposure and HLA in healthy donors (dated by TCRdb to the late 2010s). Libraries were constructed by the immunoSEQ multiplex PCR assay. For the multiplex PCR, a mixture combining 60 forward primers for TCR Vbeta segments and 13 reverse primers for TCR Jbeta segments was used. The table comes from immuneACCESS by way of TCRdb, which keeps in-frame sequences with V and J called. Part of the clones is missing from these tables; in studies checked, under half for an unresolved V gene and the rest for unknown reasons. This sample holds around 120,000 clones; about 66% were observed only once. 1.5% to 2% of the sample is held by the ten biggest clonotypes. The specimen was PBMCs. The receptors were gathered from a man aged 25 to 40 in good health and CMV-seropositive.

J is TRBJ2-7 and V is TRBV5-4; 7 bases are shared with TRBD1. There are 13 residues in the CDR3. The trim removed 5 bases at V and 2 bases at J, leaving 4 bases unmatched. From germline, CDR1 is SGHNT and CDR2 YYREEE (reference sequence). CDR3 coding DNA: TGTGCCAGCAGGAGACAGGGAACCTACGAGCAGTACTTC. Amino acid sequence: CASRRQGTYEQYF.

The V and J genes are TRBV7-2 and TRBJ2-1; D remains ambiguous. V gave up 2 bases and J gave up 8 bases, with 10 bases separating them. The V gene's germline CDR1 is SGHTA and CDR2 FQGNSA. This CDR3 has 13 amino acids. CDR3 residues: CASSLTVFYEQFF. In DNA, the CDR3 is TGTGCCAGCAGCTTAACAGTTTTCTATGAGCAGTTCTTC. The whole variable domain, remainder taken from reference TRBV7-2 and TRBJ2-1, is GAGVSQSPSNKVTEKGKDVELRCDPISGHTALYWYRQSLGQGLEFLIYFQGNSAPDKSGLPSDRFSAERTGGSVSTLTIQRTQQEDSAVYLCASSLTVFYEQFFGPGTRLTVL.

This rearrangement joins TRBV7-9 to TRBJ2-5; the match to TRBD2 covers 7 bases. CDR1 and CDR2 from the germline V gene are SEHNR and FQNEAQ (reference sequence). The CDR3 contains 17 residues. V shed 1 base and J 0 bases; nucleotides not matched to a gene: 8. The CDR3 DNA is TGTGCCAGCAGCTTAGGATACGCTAGCGGACACCAAGAGACCCAGTACTTC. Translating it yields CASSLGYASGHQETQYF.

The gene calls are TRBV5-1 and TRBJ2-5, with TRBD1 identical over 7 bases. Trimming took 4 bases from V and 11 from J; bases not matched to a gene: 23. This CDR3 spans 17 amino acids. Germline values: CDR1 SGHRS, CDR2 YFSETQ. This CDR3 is CASSPVGLGQDLGEQYF. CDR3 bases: TGCGCCAGCAGCCCCGTGGGTCTTGGACAGGACCTGGGGGAGCAGTACTTC.

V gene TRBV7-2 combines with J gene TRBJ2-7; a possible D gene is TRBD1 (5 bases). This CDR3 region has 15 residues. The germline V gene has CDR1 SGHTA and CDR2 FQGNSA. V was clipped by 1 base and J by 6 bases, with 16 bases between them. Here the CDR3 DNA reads TGTGCCAGCAGCTTAGGTAGCAGGGATGTCAGCGAGCAGTACTTC. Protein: CASSLGSRDVSEQYF. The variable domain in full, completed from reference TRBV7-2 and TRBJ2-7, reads GAGVSQSPSNKVTEKGKDVELRCDPISGHTALYWYRQSLGQGLEFLIYFQGNSAPDKSGLPSDRFSAERTGGSVSTLTIQRTQQEDSAVYLCASSLGSRDVSEQYFGPGTRLTVT.

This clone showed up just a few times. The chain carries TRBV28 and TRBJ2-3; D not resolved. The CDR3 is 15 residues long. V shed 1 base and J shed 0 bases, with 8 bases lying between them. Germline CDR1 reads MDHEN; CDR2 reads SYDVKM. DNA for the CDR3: TGTGCCAGCAGTTTATTTGGCAGAAGCACAGATACGCAGTATTTT. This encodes CASSLFGRSTDTQYF.

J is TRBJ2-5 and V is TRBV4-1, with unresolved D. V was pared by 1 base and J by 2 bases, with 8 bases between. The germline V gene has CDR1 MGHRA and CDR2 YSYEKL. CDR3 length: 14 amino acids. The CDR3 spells CASSQVELQETQYF. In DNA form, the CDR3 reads TGCGCCAGCAGCCAAGTAGAGCTACAAGAGACCCAGTACTTC.

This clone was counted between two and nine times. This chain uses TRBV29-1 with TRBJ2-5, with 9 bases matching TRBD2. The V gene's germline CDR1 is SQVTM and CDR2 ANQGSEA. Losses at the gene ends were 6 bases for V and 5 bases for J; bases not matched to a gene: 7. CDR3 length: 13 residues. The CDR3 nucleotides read TGCAGCGTCTTTAGCGGGAGTGTGGAGACCCAGTACTTC. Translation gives CSVFSGSVETQYF.

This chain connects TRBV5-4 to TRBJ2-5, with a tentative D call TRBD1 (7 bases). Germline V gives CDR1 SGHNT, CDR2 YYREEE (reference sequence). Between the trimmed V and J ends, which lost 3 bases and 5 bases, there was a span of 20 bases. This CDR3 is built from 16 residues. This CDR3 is CASSWGADRVWETQYF. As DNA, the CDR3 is TGTGCCAGCAGCTGGGGGGCAGACAGGGTCTGGGAGACCCAGTACTTC.

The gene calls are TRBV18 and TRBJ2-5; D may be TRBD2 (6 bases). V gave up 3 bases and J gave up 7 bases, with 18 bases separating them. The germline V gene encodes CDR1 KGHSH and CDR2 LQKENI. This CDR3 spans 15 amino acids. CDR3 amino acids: CASSPASENPGTQYF. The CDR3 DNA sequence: TGTGCCAGCTCACCGGCTAGCGAGAACCCAGGGACCCAGTACTTC.

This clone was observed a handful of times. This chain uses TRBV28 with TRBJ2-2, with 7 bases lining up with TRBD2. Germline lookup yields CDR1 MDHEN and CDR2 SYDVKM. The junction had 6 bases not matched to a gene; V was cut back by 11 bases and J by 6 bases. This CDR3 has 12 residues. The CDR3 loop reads CACQGGAGELFF. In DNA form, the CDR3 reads TGTGCCTGTCAGGGAGGGGCCGGGGAGCTGTTTTTT.

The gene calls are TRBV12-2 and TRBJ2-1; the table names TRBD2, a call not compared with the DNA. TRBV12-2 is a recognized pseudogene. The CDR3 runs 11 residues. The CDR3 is CASRRRVQQFF. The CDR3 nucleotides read TGTGCAAGTCGCCGCCGGGTCCAGCAGTTCTTC.

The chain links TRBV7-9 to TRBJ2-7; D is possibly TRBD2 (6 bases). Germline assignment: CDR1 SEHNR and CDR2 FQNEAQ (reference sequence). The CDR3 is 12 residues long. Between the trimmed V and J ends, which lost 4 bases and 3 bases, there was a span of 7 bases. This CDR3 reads CASSWDFYEQYF. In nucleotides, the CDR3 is TGTGCCAGCAGCTGGGACTTCTACGAGCAGTACTTC.

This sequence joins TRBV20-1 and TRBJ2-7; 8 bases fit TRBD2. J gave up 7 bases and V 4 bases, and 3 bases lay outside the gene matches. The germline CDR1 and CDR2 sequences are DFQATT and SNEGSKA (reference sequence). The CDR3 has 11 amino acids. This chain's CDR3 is CSAMTSDEQYF. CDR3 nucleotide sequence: TGCAGTGCTATGACTAGCGATGAGCAGTACTTC.

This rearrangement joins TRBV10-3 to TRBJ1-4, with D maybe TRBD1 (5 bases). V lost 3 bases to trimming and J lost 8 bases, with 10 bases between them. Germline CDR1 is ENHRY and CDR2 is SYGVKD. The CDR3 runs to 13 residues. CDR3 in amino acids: CAISDSGPEKLFF. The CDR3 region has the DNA TGTGCCATCAGTGATTCAGGGCCCGAAAAACTGTTTTTT.

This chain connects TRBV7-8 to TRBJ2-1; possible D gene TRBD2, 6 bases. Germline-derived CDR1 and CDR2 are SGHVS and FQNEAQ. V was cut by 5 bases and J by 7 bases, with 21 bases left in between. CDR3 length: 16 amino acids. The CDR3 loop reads CASSGPLARDENEQFF. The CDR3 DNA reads TGTGCCAGCAGCGGACCGCTAGCGCGGGACGAGAATGAGCAGTTCTTC. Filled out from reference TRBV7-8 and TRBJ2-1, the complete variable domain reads GAGVSQSPRYKVAKRGQDVALRCDPISGHVSLFWYQQALGQGPEFLTYFQNEAQLDKSGLPSDRFFAERPEGSVSTLKIQRTQQEDSAVYLCASSGPLARDENEQFFGPGTRLTVL.

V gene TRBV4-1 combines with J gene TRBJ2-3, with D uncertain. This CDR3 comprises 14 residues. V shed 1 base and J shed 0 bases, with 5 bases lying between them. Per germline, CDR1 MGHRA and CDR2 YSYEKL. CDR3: CASSQVGSTDTQYF. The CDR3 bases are TGCGCCAGCAGCCAAGTGGGCAGCACAGATACGCAGTATTTT.

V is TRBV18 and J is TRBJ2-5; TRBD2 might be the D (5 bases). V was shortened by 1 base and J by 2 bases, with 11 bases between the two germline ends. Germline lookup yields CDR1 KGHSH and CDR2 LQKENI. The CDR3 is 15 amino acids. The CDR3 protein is CASSPRTGSQETQYF. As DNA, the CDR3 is TGTGCCAGCTCACCACGGACGGGATCACAAGAGACCCAGTACTTC.

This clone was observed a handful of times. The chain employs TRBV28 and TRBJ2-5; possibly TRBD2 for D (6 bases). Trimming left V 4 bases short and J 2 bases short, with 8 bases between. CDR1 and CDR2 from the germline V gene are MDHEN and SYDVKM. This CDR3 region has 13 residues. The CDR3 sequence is CASSWLAQETQYF. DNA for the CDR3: TGTGCCAGCAGTTGGCTAGCGCAAGAGACCCAGTACTTC.

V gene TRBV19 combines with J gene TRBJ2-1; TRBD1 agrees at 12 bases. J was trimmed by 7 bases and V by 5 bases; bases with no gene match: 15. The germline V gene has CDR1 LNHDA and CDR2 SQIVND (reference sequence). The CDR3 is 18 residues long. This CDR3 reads CASSPARGDRGRWNEQFF. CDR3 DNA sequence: TGTGCCAGTAGTCCAGCCCGAGGGGACAGGGGGCGATGGAATGAGCAGTTCTTC.

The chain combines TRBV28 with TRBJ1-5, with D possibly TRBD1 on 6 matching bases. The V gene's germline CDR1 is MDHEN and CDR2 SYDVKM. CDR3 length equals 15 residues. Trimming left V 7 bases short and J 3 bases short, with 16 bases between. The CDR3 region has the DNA TGTGCCAGCACCCTAGGGGGGGGCATCAATCAGCCCCAGCATTTT. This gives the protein CASTLGGGINQPQHF.

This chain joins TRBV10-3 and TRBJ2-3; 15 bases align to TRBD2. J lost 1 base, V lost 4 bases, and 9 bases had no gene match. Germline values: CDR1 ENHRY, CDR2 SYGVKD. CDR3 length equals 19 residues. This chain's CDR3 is CAISGGLAGGILGTDTQYF. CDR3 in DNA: TGTGCCATCAGTGGGGGACTAGCGGGAGGAATTCTAGGCACAGATACGCAGTATTTT.

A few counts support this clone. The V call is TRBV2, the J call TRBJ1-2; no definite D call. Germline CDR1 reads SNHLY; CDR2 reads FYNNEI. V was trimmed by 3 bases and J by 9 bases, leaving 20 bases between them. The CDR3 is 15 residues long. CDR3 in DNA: TGTGCCAGCAGTGAGGCCCTCGGAAGCGGGGTTAGCTACACCTTC. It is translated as CASSEALGSGVSYTF.